This T cell receptor beta chain is drawn from a study of T cells expressing NK-cell markers. Comment on this clonotype: What it recognizes is unknown.

Germline V gene data show CDR1 as SNHLY and CDR2 as FYNNEI. This CDR3 is built from 18 residues. Overall study findings and caveats: Dominance of the CD3+CD56-NKG2C+ fraction by these clonotypes also held in a few donors.

From the 5' RACE reads, TCRdb lists one entry per CDR3 protein and no DNA. This sample lists 500,000 or so distinct CDR3 sequences; its ten largest clones have roughly 3.6%. The rearrangement uses TRBV2 and TRBJ2-3; TCRdb reports TRBD1, a call that lacks DNA to check it against. Specimen: blood T cells: a sorted CD56 or NKG2C T cell subset, CD4+ or CD8+ T cells, or bulk PBMC T cells (not recorded which). The sequence was obtained from a young man in good health. The CDR3 spells CASSLPLVAERTTDTQYF.